The rows below give T cell receptor beta chains drawn from one sample of a study of long-term antiretroviral therapy in people with HIV. Generated by immunoSEQ multiplex PCR, the TCRdb table keeps only in-frame clones and is missing some. The sample includes 25,000 to 30,000 clones, approximately 81% of them seen just once. The material sequenced was unsorted PBMCs, taken 3 years after starting antiretroviral therapy. The source is a man aged 35-49 years with HIV. Both conserved end residues are part of each CDR3. D genes are given only for firm matches.

v_call,d_call,j_call,cdr3_aa,cdr3_nt
TRBV5-1,-,TRBJ1-4,CASSLWGYPNEKLFF,TGCGCCAGCAGCTTGTGGGGCTACCCCAATGAAAAACTGTTTTTT
TRBV14,-,TRBJ2-1,CASSQRAGEQFF,TGTGCCAGCAGCCAACGAGCGGGTGAGCAGTTCTTC
TRBV25-1,-,TRBJ1-4,CASSGWDRTNEKLFF,TGTGCCAGCAGTGGGTGGGACCGGACTAATGAAAAACTGTTTTTT
TRBV6-1,-,TRBJ2-7,CAGGAGYEQYF,TGTGCCGGGGGGGCCGGCTACGAGCAGTACTTC
TRBV6-5,-,TRBJ2-1,CASSPRRLMNEQFF,TGTGCCAGCAGCCCCCGCAGATTAATGAATGAGCAGTTCTTC
TRBV28,-,TRBJ2-1,CASSLVGMGNEQFF,TGTGCCAGCAGTTTAGTAGGGATGGGGAATGAGCAGTTCTTC
TRBV5-1,TRBD1,TRBJ2-1,CASSFGGQGAPNEQFF,TGCGCCAGCAGCTTTGGCGGACAGGGGGCGCCCAATGAGCAGTTCTTC
TRBV6-1,-,TRBJ1-1,CASSEWTEAFF,TGTGCCAGCAGTGAGTGGACTGAAGCTTTCTTT
TRBV25-1,-,TRBJ1-1,CASSESGAVNTEAFF,TGTGCCAGCAGTGAATCGGGAGCGGTGAACACTGAAGCTTTCTTT
TRBV30,TRBD1,TRBJ1-5,CAWSNQGANQPQHF,TGTGCCTGGAGTAATCAGGGGGCAAATCAGCCCCAGCATTTT
TRBV28,-,TRBJ2-1,CASRPRARGNEQFF,TGTGCCAGCAGACCCCGGGCCCGGGGCAATGAGCAGTTCTTC
TRBV28,TRBD2,TRBJ2-2,CASSRISGRQTGELFF,TGTGCCAGCAGTCGTATCAGCGGGAGGCAAACCGGGGAGCTGTTTTTT
TRBV5-4,TRBD1,TRBJ2-5,CASSMPGQGNSGLQETQYF,TGTGCCAGCAGCATGCCGGGACAGGGGAATAGCGGGCTCCAAGAGACCCAGTACTTC
TRBV6-6,TRBD1,TRBJ1-1,CASNLQDREAFF,TGTGCCAGCAACCTTCAGGACAGGGAAGCTTTCTTT
TRBV19,-,TRBJ2-7,CASSMGRGPYEQYF,TGTGCCAGTAGTATGGGGCGGGGGCCCTACGAGCAGTACTTC